The T cell receptor (beta chain) described here comes from a study of identical twins. Study findings and constraints: Twin-shared out-of-frame alpha sequences showed excess low generation probability. Part of the zero-insertion signal could reflect confounding by invariant MAIT and iNKT cells.

Everyone who donated was a healthy Caucasian. As concerns this clonotype: Its cognate antigen is unknown.

One entry per CDR3 protein results from TCRdb running MiXCR on the 5' RACE reads. This sample carries about 340,000 distinct CDR3 sequences, 9% to 15% of them seen once, and the ten largest clones take roughly 7%. The sample was also reused in another study, on yellow fever vaccine responses in identical twins.

The clonotype originates from a woman aged 18 to 35 in good health. Specimen: CD8+ T cells sorted from blood.

Here the CDR3 DNA reads TGTGCCAGAATCCAGGGCCCCGGGGACGAGCAGTACGTC. It translates to CARIQGPGDEQYV. The rearrangement links TRBV5-6 to TRBJ2-7; D may be TRBD1 or TRBD2 (5 bases each). There are 13 residues in the CDR3. Trimming removed 8 bases at V and 5 bases at J, with 17 bases between. Germline CDR1 and CDR2: SGHDT and YYEEEE.